This T cell receptor beta chain was identified in a study of response to subunit inactivated influenza vaccine. TCRdb ran MiXCR on the RT-PCR reads and lists one entry per CDR3 protein. The sample has around 520,000 distinct CDR3 sequences, about 25% seen once; the top ten hold about 1.9%. Whole-study findings and limits: Each seasonal flu vaccination may recruit only limited new T cells, authors suggested.

This clonotype turned up a few times. Its antigen is unidentified. This TCR was sampled from a man in his forties or fifties who received an inactivated influenza vaccine. Specimen: CD4+ T cells sorted from PBMCs, collected about 5 days after vaccination.

In nucleotides, the CDR3 is TGTGCCAGCAGCCCCTTGGACAGGGGGCGGAATGAGCAGTTCTTC. It encodes CASSPLDRGRNEQFF. The rearrangement links TRBV7-2 to TRBJ2-1, with 11 bases aligning to TRBD1. Germline-derived CDR1 and CDR2 are SGHTA and FQGNSA. The CDR3 totals 15 residues. After removal of 5 bases from V and 7 bases from J, the junction contained 7 bases not matched to a gene.